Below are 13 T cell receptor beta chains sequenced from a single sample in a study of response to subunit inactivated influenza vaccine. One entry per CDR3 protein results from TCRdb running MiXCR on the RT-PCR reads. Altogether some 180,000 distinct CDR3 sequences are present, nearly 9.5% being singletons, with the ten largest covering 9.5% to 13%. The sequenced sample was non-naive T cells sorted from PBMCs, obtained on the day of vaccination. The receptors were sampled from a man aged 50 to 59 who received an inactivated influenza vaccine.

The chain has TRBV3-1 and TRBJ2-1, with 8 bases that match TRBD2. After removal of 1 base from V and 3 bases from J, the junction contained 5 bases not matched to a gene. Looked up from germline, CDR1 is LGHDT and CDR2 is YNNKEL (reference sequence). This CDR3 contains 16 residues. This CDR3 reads CASSQGSGRRYNEQFF. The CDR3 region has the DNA TGTGCCAGCAGCCAAGGCAGCGGGAGACGCTACAATGAGCAGTTCTTC.

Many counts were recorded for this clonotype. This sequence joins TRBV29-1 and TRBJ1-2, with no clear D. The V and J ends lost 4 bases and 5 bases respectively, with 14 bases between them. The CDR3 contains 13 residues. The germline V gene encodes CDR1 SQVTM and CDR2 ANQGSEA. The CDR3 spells CSVGGGGFYGYTF. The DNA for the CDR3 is TGCAGCGTTGGCGGCGGAGGGTTTTATGGCTACACCTTC.

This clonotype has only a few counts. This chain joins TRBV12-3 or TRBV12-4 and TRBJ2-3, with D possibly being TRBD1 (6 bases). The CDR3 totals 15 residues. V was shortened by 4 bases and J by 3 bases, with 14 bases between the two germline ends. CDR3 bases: TGTGCCAGCAGTTCCCTCGCAAGGGGGACAGATACGCAGTATTTT. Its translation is CASSSLARGTDTQYF.

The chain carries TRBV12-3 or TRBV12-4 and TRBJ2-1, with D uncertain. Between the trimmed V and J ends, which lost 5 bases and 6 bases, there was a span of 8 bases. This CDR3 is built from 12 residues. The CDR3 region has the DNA TGTGCCAGCAGTCAAAACGGCAATGAGCAGTTCTTC. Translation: CASSQNGNEQFF.

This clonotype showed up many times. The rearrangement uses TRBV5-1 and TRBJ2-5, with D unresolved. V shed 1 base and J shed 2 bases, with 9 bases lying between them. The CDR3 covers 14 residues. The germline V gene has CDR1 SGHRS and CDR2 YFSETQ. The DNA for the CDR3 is TGCGCCAGCAGCTTGCAGTCAAGTCAAGAGACCCAGTACTTC. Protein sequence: CASSLQSSQETQYF.

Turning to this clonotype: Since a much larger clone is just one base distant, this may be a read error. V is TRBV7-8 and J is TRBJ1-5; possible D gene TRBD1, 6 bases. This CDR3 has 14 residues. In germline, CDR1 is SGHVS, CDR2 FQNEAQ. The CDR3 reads CASSIGTTNQPHHF. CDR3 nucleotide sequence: TGTGCCAGCAGCATCGGGACAACTAATCAGCCCCATCATTTT.

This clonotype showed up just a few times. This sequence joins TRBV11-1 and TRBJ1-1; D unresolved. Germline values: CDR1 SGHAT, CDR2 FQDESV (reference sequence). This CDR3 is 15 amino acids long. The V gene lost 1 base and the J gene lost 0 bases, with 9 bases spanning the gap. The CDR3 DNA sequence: TGTGCCAGCAGCTTAGGGAGGCGGTTGAACACTGAAGCTTTCTTT. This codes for CASSLGRRLNTEAFF.

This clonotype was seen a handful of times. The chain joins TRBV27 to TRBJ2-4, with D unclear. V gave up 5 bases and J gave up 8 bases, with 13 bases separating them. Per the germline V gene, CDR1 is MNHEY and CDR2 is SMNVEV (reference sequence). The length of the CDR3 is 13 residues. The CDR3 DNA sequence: TGTGCCAGCAGTCCGCCCCCTCTATACATTCAGTACTTC. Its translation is CASSPPPLYIQYF.

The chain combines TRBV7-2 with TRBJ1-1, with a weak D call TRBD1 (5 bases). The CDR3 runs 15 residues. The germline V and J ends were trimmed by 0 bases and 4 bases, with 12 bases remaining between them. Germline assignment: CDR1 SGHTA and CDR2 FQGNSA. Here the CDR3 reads CASSLALWGSTEAFF. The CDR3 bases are TGTGCCAGCAGCTTAGCGCTATGGGGCTCCACTGAAGCTTTCTTT.

In DNA form, the CDR3 reads TGCGCCAGCAGACGAGAACCCAGGGGTGAGCAGTTCTTC. This translates into CASRREPRGEQFF. This rearrangement joins TRBV10-1 to TRBJ2-1, with D tentatively TRBD1 (6 bases). The germline gives CDR1 WNHNN, CDR2 SYGVQD (reference sequence). The CDR3 totals 13 residues. V was pared by 6 bases and J by 9 bases, with 15 bases between.

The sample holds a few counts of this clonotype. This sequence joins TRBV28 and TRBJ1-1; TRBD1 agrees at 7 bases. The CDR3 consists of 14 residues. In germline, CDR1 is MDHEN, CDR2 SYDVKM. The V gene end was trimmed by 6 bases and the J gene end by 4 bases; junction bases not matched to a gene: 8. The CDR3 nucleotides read TGTGCCAGCAGGGCGACAGGGTCAGTCACTGAAGCTTTCTTT. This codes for CASRATGSVTEAFF.

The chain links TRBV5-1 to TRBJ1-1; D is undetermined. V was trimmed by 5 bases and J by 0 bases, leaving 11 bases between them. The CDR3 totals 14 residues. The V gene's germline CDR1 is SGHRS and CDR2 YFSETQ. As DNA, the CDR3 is TGCGCCAGCAGACTGGACGGTTTGAACACTGAAGCTTTCTTT. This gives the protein CASRLDGLNTEAFF. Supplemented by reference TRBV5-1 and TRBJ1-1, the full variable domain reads KAGVTQTPRYLIKTRGQQVTLSCSPISGHRSVSWYQQTPGQGLQFLFEYFSETQRNKGNFPGRFSGRQFSNSRSEMNVSTLELGDSALYLCASRLDGLNTEAFFGQGTRLTVV.

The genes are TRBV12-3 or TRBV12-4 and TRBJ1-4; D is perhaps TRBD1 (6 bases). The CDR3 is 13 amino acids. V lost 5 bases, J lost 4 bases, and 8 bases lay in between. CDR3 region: CASSGQFNEKLFF. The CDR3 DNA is TGTGCCAGCAGTGGACAGTTTAATGAAAAACTGTTTTTT.